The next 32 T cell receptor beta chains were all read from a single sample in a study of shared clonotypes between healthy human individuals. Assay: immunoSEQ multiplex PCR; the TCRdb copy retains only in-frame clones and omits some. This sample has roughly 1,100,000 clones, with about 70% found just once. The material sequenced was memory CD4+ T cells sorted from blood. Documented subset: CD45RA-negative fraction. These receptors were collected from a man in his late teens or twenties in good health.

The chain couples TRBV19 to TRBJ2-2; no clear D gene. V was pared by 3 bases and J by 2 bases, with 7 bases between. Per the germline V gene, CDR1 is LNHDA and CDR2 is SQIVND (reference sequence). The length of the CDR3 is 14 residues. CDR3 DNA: TGTGCCAGTAGTATTAAGGGTAACACCGGGGAGCTGTTTTTT. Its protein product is CASSIKGNTGELFF. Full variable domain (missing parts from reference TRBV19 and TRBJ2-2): DGGITQSPKYLFRKEGQNVTLSCEQNLNHDAMYWYRQDPGQGLRLIYYSQIVNDFQKGDIAEGYSVSREKKESFPLTVTSAQKNPTAFYLCASSIKGNTGELFFGEGSRLTVL.

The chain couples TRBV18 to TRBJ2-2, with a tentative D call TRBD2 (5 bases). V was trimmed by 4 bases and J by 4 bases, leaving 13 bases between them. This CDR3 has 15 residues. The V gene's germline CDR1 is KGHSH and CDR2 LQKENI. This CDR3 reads CASSQRRLLTGELFF. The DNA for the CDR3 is TGTGCCAGCTCACAGCGGAGGCTCCTCACCGGGGAGCTGTTTTTT. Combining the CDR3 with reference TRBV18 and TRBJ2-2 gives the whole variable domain NAGVMQNPRHLVRRRGQEARLRCSPMKGHSHVYWYRQLPEEGLKFMVYLQKENIIDESGMPKERFSAEFPKEGPSILRIQQVVRGDSAAYFCASSQRRLLTGELFFGEGSRLTVL.

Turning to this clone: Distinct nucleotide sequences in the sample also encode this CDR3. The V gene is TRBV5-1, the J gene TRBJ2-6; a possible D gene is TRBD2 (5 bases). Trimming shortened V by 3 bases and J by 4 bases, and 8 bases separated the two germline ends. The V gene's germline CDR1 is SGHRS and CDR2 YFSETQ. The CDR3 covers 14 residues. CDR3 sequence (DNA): TGCGCCAGCAGCTCGGGATCCGGGGCCAACGTCCTGACTTTC. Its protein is CASSSGSGANVLTF.

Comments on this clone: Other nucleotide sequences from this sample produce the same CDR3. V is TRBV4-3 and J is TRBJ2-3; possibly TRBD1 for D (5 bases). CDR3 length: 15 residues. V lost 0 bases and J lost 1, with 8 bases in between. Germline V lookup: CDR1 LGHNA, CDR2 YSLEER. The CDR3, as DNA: TGCGCCAGCAGCCAAGAGGGCAGGGGCACAGATACGCAGTATTTT. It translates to CASSQEGRGTDTQYF.

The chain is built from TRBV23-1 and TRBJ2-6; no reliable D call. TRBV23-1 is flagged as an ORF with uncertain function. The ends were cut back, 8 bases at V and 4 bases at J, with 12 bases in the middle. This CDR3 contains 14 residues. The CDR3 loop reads CASLFVSGANVLTF. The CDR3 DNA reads TGCGCCAGCCTTTTCGTCTCCGGGGCCAACGTCCTGACTTTC.

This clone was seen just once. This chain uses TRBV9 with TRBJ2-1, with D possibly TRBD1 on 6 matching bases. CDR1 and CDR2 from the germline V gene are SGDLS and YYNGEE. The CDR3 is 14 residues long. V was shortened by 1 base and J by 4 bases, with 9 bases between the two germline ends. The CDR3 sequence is CASSVQGLYNEQFF. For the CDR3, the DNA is TGTGCCAGCAGCGTACAGGGGTTGTACAATGAGCAGTTCTTC.

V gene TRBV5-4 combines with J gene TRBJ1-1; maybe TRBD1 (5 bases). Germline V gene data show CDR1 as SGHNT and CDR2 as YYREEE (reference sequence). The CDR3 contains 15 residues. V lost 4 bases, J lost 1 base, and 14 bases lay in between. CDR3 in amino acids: CASSRASQGNTEAFF. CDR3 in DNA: TGTGCCAGCAGCCGTGCCTCGCAGGGGAACACTGAAGCTTTCTTT.

This chain's CDR3 is CATPGMGNTIYF. CDR3 sequence (DNA): TGTGCCACCCCAGGGATGGGAAACACCATATATTTT. This sequence joins TRBV2 and TRBJ1-3; D perhaps matches TRBD1 (5 bases). The CDR3 is 12 residues long. V shed 10 bases and J shed 4 bases, with 11 bases lying between them. In germline, CDR1 is SNHLY, CDR2 FYNNEI.

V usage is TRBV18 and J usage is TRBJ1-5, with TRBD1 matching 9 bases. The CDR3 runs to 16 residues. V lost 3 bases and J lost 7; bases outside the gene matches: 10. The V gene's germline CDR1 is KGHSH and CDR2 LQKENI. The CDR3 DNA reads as TGTGCCAGCTCACCTGACGGACAGGGGAGGATCCAGCCCCAGCATTTT. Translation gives CASSPDGQGRIQPQHF.

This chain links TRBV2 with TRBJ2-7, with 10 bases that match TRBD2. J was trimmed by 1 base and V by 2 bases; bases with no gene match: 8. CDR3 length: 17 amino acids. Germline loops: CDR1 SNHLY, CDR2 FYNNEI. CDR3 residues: CASSETVLAGYSYEQYF. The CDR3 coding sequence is TGTGCCAGCAGTGAAACAGTACTAGCGGGATATTCCTACGAGCAGTACTTC.

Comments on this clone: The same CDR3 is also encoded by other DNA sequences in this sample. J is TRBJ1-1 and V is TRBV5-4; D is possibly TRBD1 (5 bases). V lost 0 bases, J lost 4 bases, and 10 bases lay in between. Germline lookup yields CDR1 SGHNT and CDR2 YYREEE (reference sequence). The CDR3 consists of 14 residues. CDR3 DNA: TGTGCCAGCAGCTTGGAAATGGGGGGCACTGAAGCTTTCTTT. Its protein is CASSLEMGGTEAFF.

CDR3 sequence reads: CSVRAASTSVEQFF. DNA of the CDR3: TGCAGCGTTCGGGCCGCGAGTACAAGTGTAGAGCAGTTCTTC. The chain links TRBV29-1 to TRBJ2-1; unclear D gene. The germline gives CDR1 SQVTM, CDR2 ANQGSEA. V gave up 5 bases and J gave up 10 bases, with 21 bases separating them. This CDR3 is 14 amino acids long.

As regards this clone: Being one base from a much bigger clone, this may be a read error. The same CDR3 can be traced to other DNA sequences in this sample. In nucleotides, the CDR3 is TGCAGTGTTGAAGGATTCTACGAGCAGTACTTC. Its translation: CSVEGFYEQYF. The chain uses TRBV29-1 and TRBJ2-7; the D is unclear. The CDR3 spans 11 residues. Germline V gives CDR1 SQVTM, CDR2 ANQGSEA.

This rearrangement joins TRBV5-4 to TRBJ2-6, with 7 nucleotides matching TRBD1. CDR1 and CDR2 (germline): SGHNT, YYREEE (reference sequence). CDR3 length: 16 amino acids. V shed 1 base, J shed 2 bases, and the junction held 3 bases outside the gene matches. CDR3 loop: CASSLRQGTGANVLTF. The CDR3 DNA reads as TGTGCCAGCAGCTTGCGACAGGGAACTGGGGCCAACGTCCTGACTTTC.

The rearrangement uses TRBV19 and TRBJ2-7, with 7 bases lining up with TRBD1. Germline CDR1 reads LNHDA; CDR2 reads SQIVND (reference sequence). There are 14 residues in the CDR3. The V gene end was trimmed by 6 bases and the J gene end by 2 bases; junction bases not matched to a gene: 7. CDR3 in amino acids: CASRDSGQTYEQYF. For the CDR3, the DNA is TGTGCCAGTAGGGATTCGGGACAGACCTACGAGCAGTACTTC.

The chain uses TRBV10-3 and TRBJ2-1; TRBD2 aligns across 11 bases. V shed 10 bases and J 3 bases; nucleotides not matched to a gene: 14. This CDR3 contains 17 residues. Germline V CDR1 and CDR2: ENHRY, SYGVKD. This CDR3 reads CATAGTSGPDGYNEQFF. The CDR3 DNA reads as TGTGCCACAGCCGGGACTAGCGGACCCGATGGCTACAATGAGCAGTTCTTC.

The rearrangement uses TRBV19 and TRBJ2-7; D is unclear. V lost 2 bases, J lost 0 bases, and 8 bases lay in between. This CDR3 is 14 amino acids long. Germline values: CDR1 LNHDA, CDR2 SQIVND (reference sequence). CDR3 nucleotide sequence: TGTGCCAGTAGTATACGGGCCCTCTCCTACGAGCAGTACTTC. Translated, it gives CASSIRALSYEQYF.

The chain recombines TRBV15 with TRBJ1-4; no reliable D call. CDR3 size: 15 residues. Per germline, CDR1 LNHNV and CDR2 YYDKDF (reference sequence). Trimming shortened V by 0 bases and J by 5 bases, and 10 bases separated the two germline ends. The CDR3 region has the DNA TGTGCCACCAGCAGAGACGGGGTAGAAAATGAAAAACTGTTTTTT. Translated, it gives CATSRDGVENEKLFF.

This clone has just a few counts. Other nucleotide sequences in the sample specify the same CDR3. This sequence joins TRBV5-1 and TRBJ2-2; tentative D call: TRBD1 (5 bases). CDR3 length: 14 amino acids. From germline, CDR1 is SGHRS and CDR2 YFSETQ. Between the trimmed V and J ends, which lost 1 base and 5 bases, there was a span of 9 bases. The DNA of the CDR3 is TGCGCCAGCAGCTTGCAGGGCGGAACCGGGGAGCTGTTTTTT. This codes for CASSLQGGTGELFF.

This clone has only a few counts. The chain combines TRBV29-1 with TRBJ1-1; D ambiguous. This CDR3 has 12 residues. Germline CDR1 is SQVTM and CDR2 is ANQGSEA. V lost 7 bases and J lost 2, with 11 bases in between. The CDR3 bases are TGCAGCGGGGCAGGACGAAACACTGAAGCTTTCTTT. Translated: CSGAGRNTEAFF.

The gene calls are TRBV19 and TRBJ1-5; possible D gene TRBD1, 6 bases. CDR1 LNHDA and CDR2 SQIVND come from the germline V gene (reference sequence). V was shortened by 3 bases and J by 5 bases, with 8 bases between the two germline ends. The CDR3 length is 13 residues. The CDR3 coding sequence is TGTGCCAGTAGTATTCAGGGGTATCAGCCCCAGCATTTT. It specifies CASSIQGYQPQHF.

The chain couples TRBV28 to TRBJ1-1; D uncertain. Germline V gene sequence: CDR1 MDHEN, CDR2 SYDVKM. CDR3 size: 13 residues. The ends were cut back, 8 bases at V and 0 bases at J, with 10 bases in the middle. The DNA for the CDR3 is TGTGCCAGCTATTCGGGCGTGAACACTGAAGCTTTCTTT. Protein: CASYSGVNTEAFF.

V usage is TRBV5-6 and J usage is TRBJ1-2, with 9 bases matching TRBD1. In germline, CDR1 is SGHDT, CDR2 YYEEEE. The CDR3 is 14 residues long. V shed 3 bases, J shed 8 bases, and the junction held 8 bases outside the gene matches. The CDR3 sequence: CASSSATGGLGYTF. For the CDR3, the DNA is TGTGCCAGCAGCTCAGCAACAGGGGGCCTGGGCTACACCTTC.

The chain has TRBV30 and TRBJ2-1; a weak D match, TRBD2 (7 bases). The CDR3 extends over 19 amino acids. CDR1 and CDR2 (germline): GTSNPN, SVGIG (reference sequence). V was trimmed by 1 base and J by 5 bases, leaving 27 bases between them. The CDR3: CAWSANNGLWRGPDNEQFF. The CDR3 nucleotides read TGTGCCTGGAGTGCAAATAATGGCCTTTGGCGGGGGCCCGACAATGAGCAGTTCTTC.

This CDR3 is CASSDGQGAGDTGELFF. CDR3 DNA sequence: TGTGCCAGCAGCGATGGACAGGGGGCAGGTGACACCGGGGAGCTGTTTTTT. This chain connects TRBV25-1 to TRBJ2-2; TRBD1 matches 11 bases. This CDR3 region has 17 residues. The germline V gene encodes CDR1 MGHDK and CDR2 SYGVNS. V dropped 6 bases and J dropped 3; count of bases not matched to a gene: 9. Full variable domain (outside the CDR3, taken from reference TRBV25-1 and TRBJ2-2): EADIYQTPRYLVIGTGKKITLECSQTMGHDKMYWYQQDPGMELHLIHYSYGVNSTEKGDLSSESTVSRIRTEHFPLTLESARPSHTSQYLCASSDGQGAGDTGELFFGEGSRLTVL.

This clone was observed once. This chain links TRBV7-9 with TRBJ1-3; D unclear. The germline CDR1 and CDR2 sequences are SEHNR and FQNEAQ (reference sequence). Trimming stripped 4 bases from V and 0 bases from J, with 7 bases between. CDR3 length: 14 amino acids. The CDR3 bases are TGTGCCAGCAGCTCTACGAGCTCTGGAAACACCATATATTTT. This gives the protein CASSSTSSGNTIYF. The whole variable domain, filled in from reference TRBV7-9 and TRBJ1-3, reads DTGVSQNPRHKITKRGQNVTFRCDPISEHNRLYWYRQTLGQGPEFLTYFQNEAQLEKSRLLSDRFSAERPKGSFSTLEIQRTEQGDSAMYLCASSSTSSGNTIYFGEGSWLTVV.

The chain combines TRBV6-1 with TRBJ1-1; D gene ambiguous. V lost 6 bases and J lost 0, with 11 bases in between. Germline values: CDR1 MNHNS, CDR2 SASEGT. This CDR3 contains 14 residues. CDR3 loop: CASSDAFMNTEAFF. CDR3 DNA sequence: TGTGCCAGCAGCGACGCATTCATGAACACTGAAGCTTTCTTT.

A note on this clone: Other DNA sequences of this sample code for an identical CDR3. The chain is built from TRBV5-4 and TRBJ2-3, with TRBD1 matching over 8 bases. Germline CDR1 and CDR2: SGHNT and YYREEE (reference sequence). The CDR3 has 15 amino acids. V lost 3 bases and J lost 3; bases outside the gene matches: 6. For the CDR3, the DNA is TGTGCCAGCAGCTCCGGACAGGGTAGGACAGATACGCAGTATTTT. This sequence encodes CASSSGQGRTDTQYF. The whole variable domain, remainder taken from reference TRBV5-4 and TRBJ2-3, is ETGVTQSPTHLIKTRGQQVTLRCSSQSGHNTVSWYQQALGQGPQFIFQYYREEENGRGNFPPRFSGLQFPNYSSELNVNALELDDSALYLCASSSGQGRTDTQYFGPGTRLTVL.

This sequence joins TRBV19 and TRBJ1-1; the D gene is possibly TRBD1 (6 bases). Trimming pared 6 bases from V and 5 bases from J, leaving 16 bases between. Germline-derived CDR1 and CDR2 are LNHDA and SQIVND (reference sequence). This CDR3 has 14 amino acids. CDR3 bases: TGTGCCAGTAGCGACGGGGGGCATACGACTGAAGCTTTCTTT. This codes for CASSDGGHTTEAFF.

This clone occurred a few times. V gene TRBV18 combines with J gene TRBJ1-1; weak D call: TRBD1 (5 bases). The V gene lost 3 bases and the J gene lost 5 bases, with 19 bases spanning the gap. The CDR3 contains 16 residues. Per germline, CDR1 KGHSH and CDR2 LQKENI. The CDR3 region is CASSPIFGGDRTEAFF. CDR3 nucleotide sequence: TGTGCCAGCTCACCGATATTCGGGGGGGATAGGACTGAAGCTTTCTTT.

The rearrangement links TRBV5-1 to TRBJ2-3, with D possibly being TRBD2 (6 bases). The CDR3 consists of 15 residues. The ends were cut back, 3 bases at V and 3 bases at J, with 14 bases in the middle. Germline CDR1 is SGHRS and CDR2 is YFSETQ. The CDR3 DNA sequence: TGCGCCAGCAGCTCAACTAGCTCGCGGACAGATACGCAGTATTTT. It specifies CASSSTSSRTDTQYF.

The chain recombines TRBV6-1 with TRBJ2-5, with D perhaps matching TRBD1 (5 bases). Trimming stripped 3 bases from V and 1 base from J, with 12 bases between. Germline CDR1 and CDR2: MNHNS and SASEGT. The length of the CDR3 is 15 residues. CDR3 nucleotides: TGTGCCAGCAGTGATACGGCAGGGCCCCAAGAGACCCAGTACTTC. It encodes CASSDTAGPQETQYF.